These T cell receptor beta chains were read from a single sample in a study of T cell responses to AZD1222 COVID-19 vaccine. The table came from immunoSEQ multiplex PCR; TCRdb's copy has only in-frame clones and leaves some out. Found here are around 110,000 clones, just under 95% of them singletons; the top ten hold 2.5% to 3.5%. The starting material was peripheral blood, obtained on day 0 of AZD1222 vaccination. The receptors were gathered from an adult in good health. CDR3s include the opening cysteine and the closing phenylalanine or tryptophan. D genes are given only for firm matches. Expanded clones are given a class, and other clones once, few, many or no size at all.

j_call: TRBJ1-3
v_call: TRBV5-1
d_call: -
cdr3_length: 14
clone_size: -
cdr3_aa: CASSLVGSGNTIYF
cdr3_nt: TGCGCCAGCAGCTTGGTAGGGTCTGGAAACACCATATATTTT

j_call: TRBJ2-1
v_call: TRBV23-1
d_call: -
cdr3_length: 13
clone_size: -
cdr3_aa: CASSQSAPPEQFF
cdr3_nt: TGCGCCAGCAGTCAAAGTGCCCCCCCGGAGCAGTTCTTC

j_call: TRBJ2-7
v_call: TRBV7-2
d_call: -
cdr3_length: 14
clone_size: -
cdr3_aa: CASSFGPHGGEQYF
cdr3_nt: TGTGCCAGCAGCTTCGGGCCCCACGGTGGCGAGCAGTACTTC

j_call: TRBJ2-7
v_call: TRBV27
d_call: -
cdr3_length: 16
clone_size: -
cdr3_aa: CASSLGVGIATYEQYF
cdr3_nt: TGTGCCAGCAGTTTAGGGGTCGGGATAGCGACCTACGAGCAGTACTTC

j_call: TRBJ2-2
v_call: TRBV24-1
d_call: TRBD1
cdr3_length: 16
clone_size: -
cdr3_aa: CATRPGTGFDTGELFF
cdr3_nt: TGTGCCACCCGTCCCGGGACAGGGTTTGACACCGGGGAGCTGTTTTTT

j_call: TRBJ2-6
v_call: TRBV10-2
d_call: -
cdr3_length: 14
clone_size: -
cdr3_aa: CASLSVSGANVLTF
cdr3_nt: TGCGCCAGCTTATCGGTATCTGGGGCCAACGTCCTGACTTTC

j_call: TRBJ2-2
v_call: TRBV29-1
d_call: -
cdr3_length: 13
clone_size: -
cdr3_aa: CSVEGSGTGELFF
cdr3_nt: TGCAGCGTTGAAGGGTCGGGGACCGGGGAGCTGTTTTTT

j_call: TRBJ2-3
v_call: TRBV3-1/TRBV3-2
d_call: -
cdr3_length: 16
clone_size: -
cdr3_aa: CASSPNPRVRTDTQYF
cdr3_nt: TGTGCCAGCAGCCCCAACCCGAGGGTGAGGACAGATACGCAGTATTTT

j_call: TRBJ1-2
v_call: TRBV18
d_call: -
cdr3_length: 12
clone_size: -
cdr3_aa: CASSPWDYGYTF
cdr3_nt: TGTGCCAGCTCACCCTGGGACTATGGCTACACCTTC

j_call: TRBJ1-2
v_call: TRBV5-6
d_call: TRBD1
cdr3_length: 15
clone_size: once
cdr3_aa: CASNRPGQGYYGYTF
cdr3_nt: TGTGCCAGCAACCGTCCGGGACAGGGGTACTATGGCTACACCTTC

j_call: TRBJ1-2
v_call: TRBV7-9
d_call: TRBD1
cdr3_length: 15
clone_size: -
cdr3_aa: CASSPGTGFNYGYTF
cdr3_nt: TGTGCCAGCAGCCCGGGGACAGGGTTTAACTATGGCTACACCTTC

j_call: TRBJ2-7
v_call: TRBV28
d_call: -
cdr3_length: 12
clone_size: -
cdr3_aa: CASSDPNYEQYF
cdr3_nt: TGTGCCAGCAGCGATCCTAACTACGAGCAGTACTTC

j_call: TRBJ2-7
v_call: TRBV28
d_call: TRBD2
cdr3_length: 12
clone_size: -
cdr3_aa: CAIKGLADEQYF
cdr3_nt: TGTGCCATCAAGGGACTAGCGGACGAGCAGTACTTC

j_call: TRBJ1-1
v_call: TRBV5-4
d_call: -
cdr3_length: 15
clone_size: -
cdr3_aa: CASSLTGSMNTEAFF
cdr3_nt: TGTGCCAGCAGCTTAACCGGGTCCATGAACACTGAAGCTTTCTTT

j_call: TRBJ2-1
v_call: TRBV27
d_call: -
cdr3_length: 16
clone_size: -
cdr3_aa: CASSFQRLQYDNEQFF
cdr3_nt: TGTGCCAGCAGTTTTCAGCGGCTGCAGTACGACAATGAGCAGTTCTTC

j_call: TRBJ1-4
v_call: TRBV28
d_call: TRBD1
cdr3_length: 16
clone_size: -
cdr3_aa: CASSLSQGANNEKLFF
cdr3_nt: TGTGCCAGCAGTTTAAGCCAGGGGGCTAATAATGAAAAACTGTTTTTT

j_call: TRBJ2-3
v_call: TRBV2
d_call: TRBD2
cdr3_length: 16
clone_size: -
cdr3_aa: CASTQQLAGTGDTQYF
cdr3_nt: TGTGCCAGCACCCAACAACTAGCGGGGACCGGGGATACGCAGTATTTT

j_call: TRBJ2-7
v_call: TRBV28
d_call: -
cdr3_length: 11
clone_size: -
cdr3_aa: CASSQLWKQYF
cdr3_nt: TGTGCCAGCAGTCAACTATGGAAGCAGTACTTC

j_call: TRBJ2-1
v_call: TRBV21-1
d_call: -
cdr3_length: 17
clone_size: -
cdr3_aa: CASSYPRRRVPYNEQFF
cdr3_nt: TGTGCCAGCAGCTACCCCCGCCGGCGGGTACCCTACAATGAGCAGTTCTTC

j_call: TRBJ1-6
v_call: TRBV28
d_call: -
cdr3_length: 14
clone_size: -
cdr3_aa: CASSFARGISPLHF
cdr3_nt: TGTGCCAGCAGTTTTGCCAGAGGGATTTCACCCCTCCACTTT

j_call: TRBJ2-5
v_call: TRBV3-1/TRBV3-2
d_call: -
cdr3_length: 16
clone_size: -
cdr3_aa: CASSPLQGSSWETQYF
cdr3_nt: TGTGCCAGCAGCCCCTTACAAGGGAGCTCATGGGAGACCCAGTACTTC

j_call: TRBJ1-1
v_call: TRBV5-1
d_call: -
cdr3_length: 14
clone_size: few
cdr3_aa: CASSLSTRNTEAFF
cdr3_nt: TGCGCCAGCAGCCTCTCGACACGGAACACTGAAGCTTTCTTT

j_call: TRBJ1-6
v_call: TRBV4-1
d_call: TRBD1
cdr3_length: 15
clone_size: -
cdr3_aa: CASSYGQGLSSPLHF
cdr3_nt: TGCGCCAGCAGCTATGGACAGGGGTTAAGTTCACCCCTCCACTTT

j_call: TRBJ2-5
v_call: TRBV7-3
d_call: -
cdr3_length: 15
clone_size: -
cdr3_aa: CASSFSPGRGETQYF
cdr3_nt: TGTGCCAGCAGCTTTAGTCCGGGTCGGGGGGAGACCCAGTACTTC

j_call: TRBJ2-7
v_call: TRBV7-6
d_call: TRBD1
cdr3_length: 15
clone_size: -
cdr3_aa: CASSSPGQGIYEQYF
cdr3_nt: TGTGCCAGCAGTTCCCCGGGACAGGGGATCTACGAGCAGTACTTC

j_call: TRBJ1-5
v_call: TRBV28
d_call: -
cdr3_length: 16
clone_size: few
cdr3_aa: CASSSSRGTMDRPQHF
cdr3_nt: TGTGCCAGCAGCTCATCTCGTGGCACAATGGACCGGCCCCAGCATTTT

j_call: TRBJ2-3
v_call: TRBV15
d_call: TRBD2
cdr3_length: 14
clone_size: -
cdr3_aa: CATSRASGSSTQYF
cdr3_nt: TGTGCCACCAGCAGAGCGAGCGGGAGTAGTACGCAGTATTTT

j_call: TRBJ2-4
v_call: TRBV3-1/TRBV3-2
d_call: -
cdr3_length: 15
clone_size: -
cdr3_aa: CASSQAGLNKNIQYF
cdr3_nt: TGTGCCAGCAGCCAGGCCGGACTAAACAAAAACATTCAGTACTTC

j_call: TRBJ2-1
v_call: TRBV6-5
d_call: TRBD1
cdr3_length: 13
clone_size: -
cdr3_aa: CASRMTGVNEQFF
cdr3_nt: TGTGCCAGCAGGATGACAGGGGTGAATGAGCAGTTCTTC

j_call: TRBJ1-2
v_call: TRBV10-1
d_call: -
cdr3_length: 13
clone_size: -
cdr3_aa: CASSERFNYGYTF
cdr3_nt: TGCGCCAGCAGTGAGCGGTTTAACTATGGCTACACCTTC

j_call: TRBJ2-5
v_call: TRBV10-2
d_call: TRBD1
cdr3_length: 16
clone_size: -
cdr3_aa: CASRAHRTGYTETQYF
cdr3_nt: TGCGCCAGCAGAGCACATCGGACAGGGTACACAGAGACCCAGTACTTC

j_call: TRBJ2-1
v_call: TRBV27
d_call: TRBD2
cdr3_length: 16
clone_size: -
cdr3_aa: CASSFLAGAPDNEQFF
cdr3_nt: TGTGCCAGCAGTTTTCTAGCGGGCGCCCCGGACAATGAGCAGTTCTTC

j_call: TRBJ1-5
v_call: TRBV27
d_call: -
cdr3_length: 14
clone_size: -
cdr3_aa: CASRAMGGNQPQHF
cdr3_nt: TGTGCCAGCAGGGCTATGGGGGGCAATCAGCCCCAGCATTTT

j_call: TRBJ1-2
v_call: TRBV9
d_call: -
cdr3_length: 15
clone_size: once
cdr3_aa: CASSVLSRTADGYTF
cdr3_nt: TGTGCCAGCAGCGTGCTCTCCCGGACAGCGGACGGCTACACCTTC

j_call: TRBJ2-3
v_call: TRBV5-1
d_call: TRBD2
cdr3_length: 15
clone_size: -
cdr3_aa: CASSLARERLDTQYF
cdr3_nt: TGCGCCAGCAGCTTGGCGCGGGAGCGACTGGATACGCAGTATTTT

j_call: TRBJ1-6
v_call: TRBV14
d_call: -
cdr3_length: 15
clone_size: -
cdr3_aa: CASSQGQNNNSPLHF
cdr3_nt: TGTGCCAGCAGCCAAGGTCAGAACAATAATTCACCCCTCCACTTT

j_call: TRBJ2-1
v_call: TRBV5-1
d_call: TRBD2
cdr3_length: 14
clone_size: -
cdr3_aa: CASSSAGGEDEQFF
cdr3_nt: TGCGCCAGCAGCTCCGCCGGGGGGGAAGATGAGCAGTTCTTC

j_call: TRBJ2-5
v_call: TRBV11-2
d_call: -
cdr3_length: 15
clone_size: -
cdr3_aa: CASSLGADTQETQYF
cdr3_nt: TGTGCCAGCAGCTTAGGGGCAGATACTCAAGAGACCCAGTACTTC

j_call: TRBJ2-3
v_call: TRBV5-1
d_call: -
cdr3_length: 15
clone_size: -
cdr3_aa: CASSLVAPRADTQYF
cdr3_nt: TGCGCCAGCAGCTTGGTAGCACCCAGAGCAGATACGCAGTATTTT

j_call: TRBJ2-2
v_call: TRBV6-5
d_call: -
cdr3_length: 13
clone_size: -
cdr3_aa: CASSYDRPGELFF
cdr3_nt: TGTGCCAGCAGTTACGACAGGCCCGGGGAGCTGTTTTTT

j_call: TRBJ2-3
v_call: TRBV7-9
d_call: -
cdr3_length: 13
clone_size: once
cdr3_aa: CASSPKGPDTQYF
cdr3_nt: TGTGCCAGCAGCCCCAAGGGACCAGATACGCAGTATTTT

j_call: TRBJ1-5
v_call: TRBV7-2
d_call: -
cdr3_length: 16
clone_size: -
cdr3_aa: CASSFNSGGIGQPQHF
cdr3_nt: TGTGCCAGCAGCTTCAATAGTGGCGGGATTGGTCAGCCCCAGCATTTT

j_call: TRBJ2-3
v_call: TRBV3-1/TRBV3-2
d_call: -
cdr3_length: 17
clone_size: -
cdr3_aa: CASSPSSPLVLGDTQYF
cdr3_nt: TGTGCCAGCAGCCCCTCCTCCCCTCTAGTCCTAGGCGATACGCAGTATTTT

j_call: TRBJ1-1
v_call: TRBV18
d_call: -
cdr3_length: 14
clone_size: -
cdr3_aa: CASSPQQGTAEAFF
cdr3_nt: TGTGCCAGCTCACCACAGCAGGGGACCGCTGAAGCTTTCTTT

j_call: TRBJ2-3
v_call: TRBV11-2
d_call: TRBD2
cdr3_length: 17
clone_size: -
cdr3_aa: CASSLNPGLADPNTQYF
cdr3_nt: TGTGCCAGCAGCCTGAATCCGGGACTAGCGGACCCGAATACGCAGTATTTT

j_call: TRBJ2-7
v_call: TRBV28
d_call: -
cdr3_length: 15
clone_size: -
cdr3_aa: CASEKFRTANYEQYF
cdr3_nt: TGTGCCAGCGAGAAGTTTAGGACAGCAAACTACGAGCAGTACTTC

j_call: TRBJ2-7
v_call: TRBV28
d_call: -
cdr3_length: 13
clone_size: -
cdr3_aa: CASSSTGRYEQYF
cdr3_nt: TGTGCCAGCAGTTCGACAGGGAGGTACGAGCAGTACTTC

j_call: TRBJ1-1
v_call: TRBV21-1
d_call: -
cdr3_length: 15
clone_size: -
cdr3_aa: CASSKDWAAHTEAFF
cdr3_nt: TGTGCCAGCAGCAAAGATTGGGCGGCCCACACTGAAGCTTTCTTT

j_call: TRBJ1-2
v_call: TRBV14
d_call: -
cdr3_length: 14
clone_size: once
cdr3_aa: CASSQLGRLYGYTF
cdr3_nt: TGTGCCAGCAGCCAACTGGGCAGGTTATATGGCTACACCTTC

j_call: TRBJ2-1
v_call: TRBV6-4
d_call: TRBD2
cdr3_length: 16
clone_size: -
cdr3_aa: CASSDSSAGEVHEQFF
cdr3_nt: TGTGCCAGCAGTGACTCATCGGCGGGAGAGGTCCATGAGCAGTTCTTC

j_call: TRBJ2-1
v_call: TRBV9
d_call: TRBD2
cdr3_length: 15
clone_size: -
cdr3_aa: CASTRPASGHNEQFF
cdr3_nt: TGTGCCAGCACCCGCCCGGCTAGCGGACACAATGAGCAGTTCTTC

j_call: TRBJ2-7
v_call: TRBV30
d_call: -
cdr3_length: 12
clone_size: -
cdr3_aa: CALARRANEQYF
cdr3_nt: TGTGCCTTGGCACGCAGGGCCAACGAGCAGTACTTC

j_call: TRBJ1-1
v_call: TRBV11-1
d_call: -
cdr3_length: 13
clone_size: -
cdr3_aa: CASSSGGGTEAFF
cdr3_nt: TGTGCCAGCAGCTCGGGTGGTGGTACTGAAGCTTTCTTT

j_call: TRBJ2-5
v_call: TRBV28
d_call: -
cdr3_length: 15
clone_size: -
cdr3_aa: CASSERGSGRETQYF
cdr3_nt: TGTGCCAGCAGCGAAAGGGGTTCGGGTCGAGAGACCCAGTACTTC